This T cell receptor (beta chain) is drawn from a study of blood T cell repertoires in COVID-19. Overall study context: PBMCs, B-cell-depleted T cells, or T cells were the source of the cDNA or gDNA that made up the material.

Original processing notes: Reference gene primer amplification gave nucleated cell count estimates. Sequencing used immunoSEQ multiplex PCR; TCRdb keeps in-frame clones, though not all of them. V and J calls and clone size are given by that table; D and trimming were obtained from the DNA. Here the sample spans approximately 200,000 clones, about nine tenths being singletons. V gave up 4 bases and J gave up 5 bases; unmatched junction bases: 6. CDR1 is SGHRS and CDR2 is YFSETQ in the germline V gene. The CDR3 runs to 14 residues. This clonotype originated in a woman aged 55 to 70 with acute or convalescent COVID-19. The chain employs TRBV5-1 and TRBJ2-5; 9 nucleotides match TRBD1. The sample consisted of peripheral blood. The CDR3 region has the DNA TGCGCCAGCAGCCCCAGGACAGGGGTTGAGACCCAGTACTTC. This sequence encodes CASSPRTGVETQYF. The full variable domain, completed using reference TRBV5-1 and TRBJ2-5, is KAGVTQTPRYLIKTRGQQVTLSCSPISGHRSVSWYQQTPGQGLQFLFEYFSETQRNKGNFPGRFSGRQFSNSRSEMNVSTLELGDSALYLCASSPRTGVETQYFGPGTRLLVL.